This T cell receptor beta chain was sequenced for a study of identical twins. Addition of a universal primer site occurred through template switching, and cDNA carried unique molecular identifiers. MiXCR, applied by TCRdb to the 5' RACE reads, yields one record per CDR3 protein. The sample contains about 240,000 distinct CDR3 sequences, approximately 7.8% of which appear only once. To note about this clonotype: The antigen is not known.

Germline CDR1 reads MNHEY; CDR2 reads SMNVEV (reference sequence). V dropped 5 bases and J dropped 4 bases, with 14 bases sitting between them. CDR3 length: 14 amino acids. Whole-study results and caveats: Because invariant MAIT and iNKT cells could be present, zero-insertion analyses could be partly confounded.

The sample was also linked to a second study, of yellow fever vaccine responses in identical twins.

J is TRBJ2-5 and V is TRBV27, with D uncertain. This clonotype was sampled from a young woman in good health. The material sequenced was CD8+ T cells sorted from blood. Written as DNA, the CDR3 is TGTGCCAGCAGTGTCAGAGGCCGCCCAGAGACCCAGTACTTC. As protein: CASSVRGRPETQYF.